The rows below give T cell receptor beta chains drawn from one sample of a study of cytomegalovirus exposure and HLA in healthy donors. TCRdb's copy holds only in-frame clones and misses some; the assay was immunoSEQ multiplex PCR. This table has about 130,000 clones, about 94% appearing once. The specimen was PBMCs. The receptors shown here come from a man younger than 35 in good health and CMV-seropositive. Both conserved end residues are part of each CDR3. D genes are given only for firm matches. The size entry is marked missing in some rows and otherwise reads once, few, many or a size class.

v_call	d_call	j_call	clone_size	cdr3_aa	cdr3_nt
TRBV5-1	TRBD1	TRBJ1-1	once	CASSWPDRGENTEAFF	TGCGCCAGCAGTTGGCCGGACAGGGGGGAGAACACTGAAGCTTTCTTT
TRBV12-5	NA	TRBJ2-1	NA	CASGLGSGSTPTREQFF	TGTGCTAGTGGGCTTGGGTCGGGGAGTACTCCTACTCGTGAGCAGTTCTTC
TRBV2	TRBD1	TRBJ1-5	once	CASSGTGGGQPQHF	TGTGCCAGCAGTGGGACAGGGGGTGGTCAGCCCCAGCATTTT
TRBV5-1	TRBD1	TRBJ1-4	NA	CASSLYGGTGDEKLFF	TGCGCCAGCAGCCTATATGGCGGGACAGGGGATGAAAAACTGTTTTTT
TRBV2	NA	TRBJ2-1	once	CASYPGNNEQFF	TGTGCCAGCTACCCGGGGAACAATGAGCAGTTCTTC
TRBV11-2	TRBD2	TRBJ2-7	NA	CASSPTPGLAASYEQYF	TGTGCCAGCAGCCCCACTCCCGGACTAGCGGCCTCCTACGAGCAGTACTTC
TRBV5-1	TRBD1	TRBJ2-7	NA	CASSWGQGSYEQYF	TGCGCCAGCAGCTGGGGACAGGGGAGCTACGAGCAGTACTTC
TRBV11-2	TRBD1	TRBJ2-5	NA	CASSSTTGTLETQYF	TGTGCCAGCAGCTCCACGACAGGGACCCTGGAGACCCAGTACTTC
TRBV5-6	TRBD1	TRBJ1-2	NA	CASSLRGGRYGYTF	TGTGCCAGCAGCTTGCGAGGGGGCAGGTATGGCTACACCTTC
TRBV28	NA	TRBJ1-2	few	CASSSLAIANYGYTF	TGTGCCAGCAGTTCCCTTGCGATAGCTAACTATGGCTACACCTTC
TRBV5-4	TRBD2	TRBJ2-1	NA	CASKSGTSGRDEQFF	TGTGCCAGCAAGTCCGGGACTAGCGGGAGGGATGAGCAGTTCTTC
TRBV7-7	TRBD2	TRBJ2-1	NA	CASSPGLAGDYNEQFF	TGTGCTAGCAGCCCGGGACTAGCGGGAGATTACAATGAGCAGTTCTTC
TRBV30	NA	TRBJ2-7	NA	CAWTRRGEQYF	TGTGCCTGGACTAGAAGAGGCGAGCAGTACTTC
TRBV28	NA	TRBJ2-2	NA	CASSLPNTGELFF	TGTGCCAGCAGTCTCCCGAACACCGGGGAGCTGTTTTTT
TRBV14	NA	TRBJ1-4	NA	CASSQSVRELFF	TGTGCCAGCAGCCAATCCGTGAGGGAACTGTTTTTT
TRBV5-6	TRBD2	TRBJ2-5	NA	CASVLAGVETQYF	TGTGCCAGCGTCCTAGCGGGAGTTGAGACCCAGTACTTC
TRBV27	NA	TRBJ1-2	NA	CASSFERGVGYTF	TGTGCCAGCAGTTTCGAAAGGGGCGTGGGCTACACCTTC
TRBV4-1	TRBD1	TRBJ2-1	once	CASSQEPPTGDNEQFF	TGCGCCAGCAGCCAAGAACCCCCGACAGGGGACAATGAGCAGTTCTTC
TRBV7-2	TRBD2	TRBJ2-3	NA	CASSTRGSGISDTQYF	TGTGCCAGCAGCACCCGGGGTAGCGGGATATCAGATACGCAGTATTTT
TRBV5-1	TRBD2	TRBJ2-1	NA	CASSLANVAGPTSDEQFF	TGCGCCAGCAGCTTGGCCAATGTAGCGGGTCCTACAAGCGATGAGCAGTTCTTC
TRBV21-1	NA	TRBJ1-3	NA	CATLHFPPRGQDWNTIYF	TGTGCCACCCTCCACTTCCCCCCCAGGGGGCAGGACTGGAACACCATATATTTT
TRBV5-4	TRBD1	TRBJ2-3	NA	CASSPRPAQGWTDTQYF	TGTGCCAGCAGCCCCCGACCGGCACAGGGGTGGACAGATACGCAGTATTTT
TRBV5-1	NA	TRBJ2-7	NA	CASSSLSYEQYF	TGCGCCAGCAGCTCCCTCTCCTACGAGCAGTACTTC
TRBV27	TRBD2	TRBJ2-5	NA	CASSWGLAAEETQYF	TGTGCCAGCAGTTGGGGACTAGCGGCTGAAGAGACCCAGTACTTC
TRBV9	NA	TRBJ2-1	NA	CASSGGASSYNEQFF	TGTGCCAGCAGCGGCGGGGCCAGCTCCTACAATGAGCAGTTCTTC
TRBV23-1	TRBD1	TRBJ2-7	NA	CASSQKQGEEKAVYEQYF	TGCGCCAGCAGTCAGAAACAGGGGGAAGAGAAGGCAGTCTACGAGCAGTACTTC
TRBV16	TRBD1	TRBJ1-2	NA	CASSPPGQGIDGYTF	TGTGCCAGCAGCCCCCCGGGACAGGGGATCGATGGCTACACCTTC
TRBV2	NA	TRBJ2-2	NA	CASKSPTNTGELFF	TGTGCCAGCAAGAGTCCCACGAACACCGGGGAGCTGTTTTTT
TRBV5-1	NA	TRBJ2-5	NA	CASSLESGVETQYF	TGCGCCAGCAGCTTGGAATCAGGGGTCGAGACCCAGTACTTC
TRBV5-6	TRBD2	TRBJ2-6	NA	CASSSGSGSSGANVLTF	TGTGCCAGCAGCTCGGGTAGCGGGAGTTCTGGGGCCAACGTCCTGACTTTC
TRBV2	NA	TRBJ1-2	NA	CASSVQQGGYGYTF	TGTGCCAGCAGTGTCCAACAGGGTGGCTATGGCTACACCTTC
TRBV5-1	TRBD1	TRBJ2-1	NA	CASCPRGQGEQFF	TGCGCCAGCTGCCCCAGGGGGCAAGGTGAGCAGTTCTTC
TRBV5-1	NA	TRBJ1-6	NA	CASSLDSGSDSPLHF	TGCGCCAGCAGCTTGGATTCAGGTTCGGATTCACCCCTCCACTTT